This passage covers 19 T cell receptor beta chains from one sample sequenced in a study of cytomegalovirus exposure and HLA in healthy donors (dated by TCRdb to between 2016 and 2019). Library preparation was by the immunoSEQ multiplex PCR assay. The multiplex PCR relied on a mix of 60 forward primers for TCR Vbeta segments and 13 reverse primers for TCR Jbeta segments. Imported from immuneACCESS, the table was reduced by TCRdb to in-frame sequences with V and J called. These copies leave out some clones; in studies compared against another copy, an unresolved V gene accounts for under half, and the cause of the remainder is not known. This sample lists some 180,000 clones; around 80% were detected once. Jointly, the top ten make up around 1.9% of the sample. Source material: PBMCs. Receptors were obtained from a woman aged 25 to 39 in good health and CMV-seronegative.

This clone turned up a few times. V is TRBV5-6 and J is TRBJ1-5, with TRBD1 matching over 7 bases. Trimming removed 0 bases from V and 7 bases from J; junction bases left unmatched: 7. Germline CDR1 and CDR2: SGHDT and YYEEEE. This CDR3 region has 15 residues. The CDR3: CASSLGLGGGQPQHF. CDR3 in DNA: TGTGCCAGCAGCTTGGGGTTAGGGGGCGGACAGCCCCAGCATTTT.

This chain links TRBV10-3 with TRBJ2-3; D might be TRBD1 (6 bases). The CDR3 covers 13 residues. Germline V gene sequence: CDR1 ENHRY, CDR2 SYGVKD. V lost 4 bases and J lost 3, with 8 bases in between. Here the CDR3 DNA reads TGTGCCATCAGTGCCCAGGGGACAGATACGCAGTATTTT. Translation gives CAISAQGTDTQYF.

This chain joins TRBV7-3 and TRBJ2-5; TRBD2 matches at 10 bases. The CDR3 loop spans 15 amino acids. Germline V gene lookup returns CDR1 SGHTA and CDR2 FQGTGA. V shed 5 bases, J shed 4 bases, and the junction held 7 bases outside the gene matches. CDR3: CASSVLAGVGETQYF. The CDR3 DNA is TGTGCCAGCAGCGTCCTAGCGGGGGTGGGAGAGACCCAGTACTTC.

This clone was seen a single time. J is TRBJ1-1 and V is TRBV9; D is uncertain. Per the germline V gene, CDR1 is SGDLS and CDR2 is YYNGEE. The CDR3 extends over 13 amino acids. V lost 0 bases to trimming and J lost 6 bases, with 9 bases between them. CDR3 sequence reads: CASSVVTTPEAFF. The CDR3 coding sequence is TGTGCCAGCAGCGTAGTTACGACTCCTGAAGCTTTCTTT.

With regard to this clone: The sample holds other DNA sequences that translate to the same CDR3. The CDR3 coding sequence is TGTGCCACCAGCAGAGATAGGGGGTACCAAGAGACCCAGTACTTC. Translating it yields CATSRDRGYQETQYF. The J gene is TRBJ2-5, the V gene TRBV15, with D possibly being TRBD1 (6 bases). Germline CDR1 reads LNHNV; CDR2 reads YYDKDF (reference sequence). There are 15 residues in the CDR3. The V gene lost 0 bases and the J gene lost 0 bases, with 8 bases spanning the gap.

The gene calls are TRBV6-5 and TRBJ1-3, with 8 bases fitting TRBD1. From germline, CDR1 is MNHEY and CDR2 SVGAGI. Trimming took 0 bases from V and 5 from J; bases not matched to a gene: 6. CDR3 length: 16 amino acids. CDR3 bases: TGTGCCAGCAGTTACTCACCGACAGGGGCGCGAAACACCATATATTTT. Its protein product is CASSYSPTGARNTIYF.

In DNA, the CDR3 is TGTGCCAGCAGTTACAGGGGGGATTCACCCCTCCACTTT. Its protein product is CASSYRGDSPLHF. The chain is built from TRBV6-4 and TRBJ1-6; 8 positions match TRBD1. Germline CDR1 reads MRHNA; CDR2 reads SNTAGT. This CDR3 comprises 13 residues. Trimming cost V 5 bases and J 8 bases; bases outside gene matches: 2.

The J gene is TRBJ2-7, the V gene TRBV10-3, with 8 bases that match TRBD1. The CDR3 is 12 residues long. Germline lookup yields CDR1 ENHRY and CDR2 SYGVKD. The V segment lost 9 bases and the J segment 7 bases; nucleotides outside the gene matches: 8. CDR3 in amino acids: CAIGQGAGEQYF. CDR3 nucleotides: TGTGCCATAGGGCAGGGGGCGGGGGAGCAGTACTTC.

V and J are TRBV6-5 and TRBJ1-5, with 9 bases matching TRBD1. Losses at the gene ends were 6 bases for V and 10 bases for J; bases not matched to a gene: 10. The germline gives CDR1 MNHEY, CDR2 SVGAGI. CDR3 length: 14 residues. CDR3 residues: CASRSGQGFEPQHF. The CDR3 DNA reads TGTGCCAGCAGATCGGGACAGGGTTTCGAACCCCAGCATTTT.

The CDR3 region has the DNA TGTGCCAGCAGCGTTGGGCTAGCGGGGGGGCCCGGCACAGATACGCAGTATTTT. Translating it yields CASSVGLAGGPGTDTQYF. The V gene is TRBV11-2, the J gene TRBJ2-3, with 12 bases aligning to TRBD2. Trimming took 5 bases from V and 1 from J; bases not matched to a gene: 10. Germline V gene lookup returns CDR1 SGHAT and CDR2 FQNNGV. This CDR3 contains 18 residues.

J is TRBJ1-2 and V is TRBV6-5; TRBD1 matches at 10 bases. Germline V gene lookup returns CDR1 MNHEY and CDR2 SVGAGI. Unmatched junction bases numbered 9, after V lost 6 bases and J lost 8 bases. The CDR3 sequence is 14 residues long. The CDR3 loop is CASSPFGQGGGYTF. CDR3 DNA: TGTGCCAGCAGCCCCTTCGGACAGGGGGGGGGCTACACCTTC.

The V gene is TRBV2, the J gene TRBJ2-7; 13 bases align to TRBD2. This CDR3 contains 16 residues. CDR1 is SNHLY and CDR2 is FYNNEI in the germline V gene. After removal of 6 bases from V and 2 bases from J, the junction contained 7 bases not matched to a gene. CDR3 DNA: TGTGCCAGCAGAACCTACGGACTAGCGGGGGCCTACGAGCAGTACTTC. It yields the protein CASRTYGLAGAYEQYF.

The V gene is TRBV7-2, the J gene TRBJ2-1; 7 nucleotides match TRBD1. Germline V gene sequence: CDR1 SGHTA, CDR2 FQGNSA. V was pared by 1 base and J by 4 bases, with 1 base of the junction left unmatched. This CDR3 comprises 14 residues. CDR3 region: CASSLGTGYNEQFF. Written as DNA, the CDR3 is TGTGCCAGCAGCTTAGGGACAGGTTACAATGAGCAGTTCTTC.

The chain joins TRBV29-1 to TRBJ1-5; D call uncertain. CDR1 and CDR2 (germline): SQVTM, ANQGSEA. The CDR3 length is 12 residues. Trimming took off 4 bases at V and 6 bases at J, with 10 bases between the two ends. This chain's CDR3 is CSVVSRGQPQHF. CDR3 nucleotides: TGCAGCGTTGTTTCCCGGGGTCAGCCCCAGCATTTT.

This clone was seen once. This chain connects TRBV4-3 to TRBJ2-7, with 7 bases fitting TRBD1. Losses at the gene ends were 0 bases for V and 3 bases for J; bases not matched to a gene: 8. This CDR3 contains 16 residues. Looked up from germline, CDR1 is LGHNA and CDR2 is YSLEER. CDR3 in amino acids: CASSQDSTRGRYEQYF. The CDR3 nucleotides read TGCGCCAGCAGCCAAGATAGTACGAGGGGGCGCTACGAGCAGTACTTC.

The V and J genes are TRBV11-2 and TRBJ2-7, with TRBD2 matching over 13 bases. Germline CDR1 and CDR2: SGHAT and FQNNGV. The CDR3 length is 17 residues. V lost 3 bases, J lost 5 bases, and 10 bases stayed unmatched. The CDR3, as DNA: TGTGCCAGCAGCTTCTCACTAGCGGGGGGGGAGGAACACGAGCAGTACTTC. Residues: CASSFSLAGGEEHEQYF.

The chain recombines TRBV7-3 with TRBJ2-1; 7 bases map to TRBD2. This CDR3 has 15 amino acids. Germline loops: CDR1 SGHTA, CDR2 FQGTGA. J lost 0 bases, V lost 4 bases, and 3 bases had no gene match. The DNA of the CDR3 is TGTGCCAGCAGCTCGCTAGCGGCCTCCTACAATGAGCAGTTCTTC. This codes for CASSSLAASYNEQFF.

The chain is built from TRBV7-9 and TRBJ2-7; 7 positions match TRBD1. From germline, CDR1 is SEHNR and CDR2 FQNEAQ (reference sequence). The CDR3 spans 14 residues. V was clipped by 5 bases and J by 2 bases; unmatched bases: 6. This chain's CDR3 is CASSPTGAAYEQYF. CDR3 nucleotide sequence: TGTGCCAGCAGCCCTACAGGGGCCGCCTACGAGCAGTACTTC.

The rearrangement joins TRBV6-1 to TRBJ1-4; TRBD1 is a possible D gene (5 bases). Trimming cost V 6 bases and J 1 base, with 9 bases left between them. Germline V gene data show CDR1 as MNHNS and CDR2 as SASEGT. The CDR3 spans 14 residues. The CDR3: CASSLRETNEKLFF. The CDR3 region has the DNA TGTGCCAGCAGCCTCAGGGAAACTAATGAAAAACTGTTTTTT.